This is a list of T cell receptor beta chains from one sample in a study of T cell responses to AZD1222 COVID-19 vaccine. Libraries were prepared by immunoSEQ multiplex PCR; TCRdb keeps only in-frame clonotypes and omits some of them. The sample includes 140,000 or so clones, approximately 88% of them seen just once. Material: peripheral blood, obtained 28 days after the second dose of the MenACWY control vaccine. The receptors come from an adult who received the MenACWY meningococcal vaccine as a control. Both conserved end residues are part of each CDR3. A D gene is named only where the DNA matches it firmly. Rows may omit the clone size; those that give it use once, few, many or a size class.

j_call v_call d_call clone_size cdr3_nt cdr3_aa
TRBJ1-2 TRBV6-5 TRBD1 once TGTGCCAGCAGTTACTATGGACAGGAGCACTTC CASSYYGQEHF
TRBJ1-6 TRBV4-3 . . TGCGCCAGCAGCCAGGACCCCCCCGGGGATAATTCACCCCTCCACTTT CASSQDPPGDNSPLHF
TRBJ2-7 TRBV27 . . TGTGCCAGCTGTCGGGGCCACGAGCAGTACTTC CASCRGHEQYF
TRBJ1-5 TRBV10-3 . . TGTGCCATCAGTGAAGGCAGGGGATCCAATCAGCCCCAGCATTTT CAISEGRGSNQPQHF
TRBJ1-5 TRBV7-8 TRBD1 . TGTGCCAGCAGCCGGACAGGGGTCAATCAGCCCCAGCATTTT CASSRTGVNQPQHF
TRBJ2-6 TRBV5-1 . . TGCGCCAGCAGCTTGGTTATTAGTGAAAACTCTGGGGCCAACGTCCTGACTTTC CASSLVISENSGANVLTF
TRBJ1-4 TRBV2 . . TGTGCCAGCAGTGGACAGGTGACTGCAACTAATGAAAAACTGTTTTTT CASSGQVTATNEKLFF
TRBJ2-5 TRBV18 . . TGTGCCAGCTCACCTAGGGAGATGGAGACCCAGTACTTC CASSPREMETQYF
TRBJ1-1 TRBV7-9 . . TGTGCCAGCAGAACGGACAGCCGGAACACTGAAGCTTTCTTT CASRTDSRNTEAFF
TRBJ1-2 TRBV5-6 . . TGTGCCAGCAGCCCACCACAGAGAACCAACTATGGCTACACCTTC CASSPPQRTNYGYTF
TRBJ2-3 TRBV18 . . TGTGCCAGCTCACCAGGAACGTTGGATACGCAGTATTTT CASSPGTLDTQYF
TRBJ1-5 TRBV30 . . TGTGCCTGGTCACAAGGGATGGGTCAGCCCCAGCATTTT CAWSQGMGQPQHF
TRBJ2-5 TRBV19 . . TGTGCCAGTAGGAGGTCAGGGTTAACAGAGACCCAGTACTTC CASRRSGLTETQYF
TRBJ2-7 TRBV6-6 TRBD2 . TGTGCCAGCAGCTTCACGGGGGGGGGCGGAACGTCTAACTCGTACGAGCAGTACTTC CASSFTGGGGTSNSYEQYF
TRBJ1-1 TRBV24-1 . . TGTGCCACCAGTGGGGGCACTGAAGCTTTCTTT CATSGGTEAFF
TRBJ2-3 TRBV29-1 . . TGCAGCGGGATTTTGGGACCGAGACTCAGGGGTACAGGAGATACGCAGTATTTT CSGILGPRLRGTGDTQYF
TRBJ2-2 TRBV4-2 TRBD2 . TGTGCCAGCAGCCAACTTGGCGGGGGAACGAACACCGGGGAGCTGTTTTTT CASSQLGGGTNTGELFF
TRBJ1-2 TRBV6-5 TRBD1 . TGTGCCAGCAGACGGACAGGGTCTGGCTACACCTTC CASRRTGSGYTF
TRBJ1-3 TRBV5-5 . . TGTGCCAGCAGCCACGGGAGAGAAGAAGGAAACACCATATATTTT CASSHGREEGNTIYF
TRBJ2-3 TRBV5-1 TRBD1 . TGCGCCAGCAGCTTAGACAGGGCGACCCTTCCAGATACGCAGTATTTT CASSLDRATLPDTQYF
TRBJ2-3 TRBV7-2 TRBD2 once TGTGCCAGCAGCTTATCTAGCGGGGTGCGGGATACGCAGTATTTT CASSLSSGVRDTQYF
TRBJ2-7 TRBV4-3 TRBD2 . TGCGCCAGCAGCCACCCCCTAGCGGGAGGACCCTACGAGCAGTACTTC CASSHPLAGGPYEQYF
TRBJ1-2 TRBV12-3/TRBV12-4 TRBD1 . TGTGCCAGCAGTTTCGGGCAGGGGGAAGGCTACACCTTC CASSFGQGEGYTF
TRBJ1-2 TRBV5-1 . . TGCGCCAGCAGTAGGGCTGATCCTAACTATGGCTACACCTTC CASSRADPNYGYTF
TRBJ1-6 TRBV30 TRBD1 . TGTGCCTGGAGGGAGGGGGCTAATTCACCCCTCCACTTT CAWREGANSPLHF
TRBJ1-4 TRBV2 . once TGTGCCAGCTCAAGGGGCCGAGAAAAACTGTTTTTT CASSRGREKLFF
TRBJ1-5 TRBV30 . . TGTGCCTGGAAGGGCGGGAATCAGCCCCAGCATTTT CAWKGGNQPQHF
TRBJ1-3 TRBV7-8 . . TGTGCCAGCATACCAACCGGGGGGGCCGGAGGAAACACCATATATTTT CASIPTGGAGGNTIYF
TRBJ2-1 TRBV7-9 TRBD2 . TGTGCCAGCAGCGGGACTTTCGGCGGGGGGACGTTAAGTTACAATGAGCAGTTCTTC CASSGTFGGGTLSYNEQFF
TRBJ1-1 TRBV7-3 . . TGTGCCAGCAGCTTGGATCGACCGAGCATGAACACTGAAGCTTTCTTT CASSLDRPSMNTEAFF
TRBJ1-4 TRBV4-3 . . TGCGCCAGCAGCGACCTTAGGGGTAATGAAAAACTGTTTTTT CASSDLRGNEKLFF
TRBJ1-1 TRBV18 TRBD1 . TGTGCCAGCTCACCACAGGGGGCGGCCACTGAAGCTTTCTTT CASSPQGAATEAFF
TRBJ1-5 TRBV6-2/TRBV6-3 . . TGTGCCAGCAGCCCCCGGCCGGGTTTCTATAGCAATCAGCCCCAGCATTTT CASSPRPGFYSNQPQHF
TRBJ1-6 TRBV7-2 TRBD1 . TGTGCCAGCAGCTTAGACAGGGGGAATTCACCCCTCCACTTT CASSLDRGNSPLHF
TRBJ2-7 TRBV5-4 TRBD2 . TGTGCCAGCAGCTTGGGTCTAGCGGGAGTCAAGTACTTC CASSLGLAGVKYF
TRBJ2-7 TRBV28 . few TGTGCCAGCAGTCCCCCCCGGGGGATCCACGAGCAGTACTTC CASSPPRGIHEQYF
TRBJ1-6 TRBV29-1 . . TGCAGCGTCCGAAGTGGGTATAATTCACCCCTCCACTTT CSVRSGYNSPLHF
TRBJ2-7 TRBV3-1/TRBV3-2 TRBD2 . TGTGCCAGCAGCCCCAGGGGTAGCGGGAGACCTTACGAGCAGTACTTC CASSPRGSGRPYEQYF
TRBJ2-1 TRBV27 . . TGTGCCAGCAGCAAACCGGGACTGCCCTACAATGAGCAGTTCTTC CASSKPGLPYNEQFF